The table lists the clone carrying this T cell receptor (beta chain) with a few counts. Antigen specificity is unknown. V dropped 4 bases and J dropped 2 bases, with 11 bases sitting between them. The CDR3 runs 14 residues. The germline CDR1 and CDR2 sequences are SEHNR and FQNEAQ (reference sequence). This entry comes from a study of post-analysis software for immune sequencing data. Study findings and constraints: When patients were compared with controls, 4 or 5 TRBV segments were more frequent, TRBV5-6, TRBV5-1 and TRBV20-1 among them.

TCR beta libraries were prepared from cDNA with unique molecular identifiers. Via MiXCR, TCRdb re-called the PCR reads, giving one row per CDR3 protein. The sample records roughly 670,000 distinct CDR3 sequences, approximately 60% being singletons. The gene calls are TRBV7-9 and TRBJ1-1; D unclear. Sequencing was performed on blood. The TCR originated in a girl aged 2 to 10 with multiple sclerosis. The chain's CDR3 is CASSSWTDNTEAFF. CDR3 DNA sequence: TGTGCCAGCAGCTCGTGGACGGATAACACTGAAGCTTTCTTT.